The T cell receptor (beta chain) under discussion was sequenced for a study of T cell repertoires in cytomegalovirus infection. From germline, CDR1 is SNHLY and CDR2 FYNNEI. V lost 3 bases to trimming and J lost 2 bases, with 5 bases between them. CDR3 length equals 14 residues. This clonotype was observed a handful of times. Its matching antigen is unknown. TCRdb used MiXCR to reprocess the reads, holding one entry per CDR3 protein. The table lists roughly 280,000 distinct CDR3 sequences, 22% of them singletons. The receptor's source is a human donor in good health (CMV status not recorded). Some clones in this sample may be carry-over from other donors' samples. The chain couples TRBV2 to TRBJ2-6; possibly TRBD1 for D (5 bases). The starting material was cultured PBMCs, obtained from culture after CMV antigen stimulation. CDR3 residues: CASSETAGANVLTF. The CDR3 nucleotides are TGTGCCAGCAGTGAGACAGCTGGGGCCAACGTCCTGACTTTC. Full variable domain (rest looked up from reference TRBV2 and TRBJ2-6): EPEVTQTPSHQVTQMGQEVILRCVPISNHLYFYWYRQILGQKVEFLVSFYNNEISEKSEIFDDQFSVERPDGSNFTLKIRSTKLEDSAMYFCASSETAGANVLTFGAGSRLTVL.